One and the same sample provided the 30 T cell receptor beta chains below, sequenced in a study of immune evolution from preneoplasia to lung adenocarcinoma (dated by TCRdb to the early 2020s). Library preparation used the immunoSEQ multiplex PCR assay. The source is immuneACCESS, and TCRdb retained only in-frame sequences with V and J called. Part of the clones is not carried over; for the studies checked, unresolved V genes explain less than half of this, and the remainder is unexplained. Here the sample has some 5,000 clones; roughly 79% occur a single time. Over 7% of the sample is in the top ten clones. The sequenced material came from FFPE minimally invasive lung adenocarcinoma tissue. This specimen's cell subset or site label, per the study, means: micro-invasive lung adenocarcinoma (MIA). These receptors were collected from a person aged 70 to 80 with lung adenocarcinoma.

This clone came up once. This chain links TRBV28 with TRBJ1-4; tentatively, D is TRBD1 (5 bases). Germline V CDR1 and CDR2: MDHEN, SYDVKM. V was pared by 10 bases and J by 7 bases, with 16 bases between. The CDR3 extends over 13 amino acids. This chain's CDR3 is CATRDGGSEKLFF. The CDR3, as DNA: TGTGCCACCAGGGATGGAGGTTCTGAAAAACTGTTTTTT. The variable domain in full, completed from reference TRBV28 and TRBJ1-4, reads DVKVTQSSRYLVKRTGEKVFLECVQDMDHENMFWYRQDPGLGLRLIYFSYDVKMKEKGDIPEGYSVSREKKERFSLILESASTNQTSMYLCATRDGGSEKLFFGSGTQLSVL.

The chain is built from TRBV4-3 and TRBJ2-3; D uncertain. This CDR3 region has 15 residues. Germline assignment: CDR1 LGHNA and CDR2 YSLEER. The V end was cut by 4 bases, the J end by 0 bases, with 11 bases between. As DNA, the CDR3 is TGCGCCAGCAGCCGAACCTTTACTAGCACAGATACGCAGTATTTT. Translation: CASSRTFTSTDTQYF.

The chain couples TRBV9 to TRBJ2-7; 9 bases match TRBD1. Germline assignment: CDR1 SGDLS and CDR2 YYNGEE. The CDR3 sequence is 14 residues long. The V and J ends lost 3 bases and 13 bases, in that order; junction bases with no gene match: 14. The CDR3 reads CASSARGQGGPLYF. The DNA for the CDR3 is TGTGCCAGCAGCGCCCGGGGACAGGGCGGCCCTCTCTACTTC. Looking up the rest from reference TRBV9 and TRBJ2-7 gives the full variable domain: DSGVTQTPKHLITATGQRVTLRCSPRSGDLSVYWYQQSLDQGLQFLIQYYNGEERAKGNILERFSAQQFPDLHSELNLSSLELGDSALYFCASSARGQGGPLYFGPGTRLTVT.

This chain's CDR3 is CAWKFGDSEAFF. CDR3 nucleotide sequence: TGTGCCTGGAAATTTGGGGACAGTGAAGCTTTCTTT. This sequence joins TRBV30 and TRBJ1-1, with 7 positions matching TRBD1. This CDR3 is 12 amino acids long. Germline trimming cut 4 bases from V and 7 bases from J; bases unmatched to any gene: 6. CDR1 and CDR2 from the germline V gene are GTSNPN and SVGIG (reference sequence).

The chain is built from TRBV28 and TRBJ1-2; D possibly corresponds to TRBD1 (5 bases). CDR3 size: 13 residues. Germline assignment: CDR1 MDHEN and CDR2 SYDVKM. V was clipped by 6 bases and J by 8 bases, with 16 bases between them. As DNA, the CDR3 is TGTGCCAGCAGCCCTCGGGGGGGGTGGGGCTACACCTTC. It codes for CASSPRGGWGYTF.

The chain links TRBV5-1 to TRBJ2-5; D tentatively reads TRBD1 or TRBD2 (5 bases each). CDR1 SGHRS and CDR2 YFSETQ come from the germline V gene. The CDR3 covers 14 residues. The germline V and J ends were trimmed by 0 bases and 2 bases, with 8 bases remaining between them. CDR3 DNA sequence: TGCGCCAGCAGCTTGGCCGGGACGCAAGAGACCCAGTACTTC. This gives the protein CASSLAGTQETQYF.

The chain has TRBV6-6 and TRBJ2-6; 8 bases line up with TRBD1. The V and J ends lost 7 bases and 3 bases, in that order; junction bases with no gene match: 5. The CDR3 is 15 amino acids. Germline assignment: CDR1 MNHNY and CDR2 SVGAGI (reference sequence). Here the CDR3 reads CASTPRGRGANVLTF. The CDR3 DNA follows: TGTGCCAGCACCCCCAGGGGGCGTGGGGCCAACGTCCTGACTTTC.

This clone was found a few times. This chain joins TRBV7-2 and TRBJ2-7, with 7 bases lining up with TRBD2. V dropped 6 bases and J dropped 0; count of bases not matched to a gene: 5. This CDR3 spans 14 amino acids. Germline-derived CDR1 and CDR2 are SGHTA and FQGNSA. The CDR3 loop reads CASRSLADSYEQYF. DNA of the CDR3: TGTGCCAGCAGATCTCTAGCGGACTCCTACGAGCAGTACTTC. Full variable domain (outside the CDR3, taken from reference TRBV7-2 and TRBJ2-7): GAGVSQSPSNKVTEKGKDVELRCDPISGHTALYWYRQSLGQGLEFLIYFQGNSAPDKSGLPSDRFSAERTGGSVSTLTIQRTQQEDSAVYLCASRSLADSYEQYFGPGTRLTVT.

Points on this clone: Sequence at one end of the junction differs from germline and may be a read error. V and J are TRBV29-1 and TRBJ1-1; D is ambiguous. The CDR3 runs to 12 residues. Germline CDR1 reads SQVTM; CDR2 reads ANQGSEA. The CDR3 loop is CSPWAGNTEVFF. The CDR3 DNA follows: TGCAGCCCCTGGGCCGGAAACACTGAAGTTTTCTTT.

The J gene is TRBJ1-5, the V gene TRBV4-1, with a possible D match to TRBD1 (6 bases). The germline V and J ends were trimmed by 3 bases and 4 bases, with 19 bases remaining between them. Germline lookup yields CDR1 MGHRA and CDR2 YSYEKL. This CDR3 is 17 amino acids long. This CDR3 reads CASSQGIGGAVNQPQHF. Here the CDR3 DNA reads TGCGCCAGCAGCCAGGGGATTGGGGGGGCGGTAAATCAGCCCCAGCATTTT.

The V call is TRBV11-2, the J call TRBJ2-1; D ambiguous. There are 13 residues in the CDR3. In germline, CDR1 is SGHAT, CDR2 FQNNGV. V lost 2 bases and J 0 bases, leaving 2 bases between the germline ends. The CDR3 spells CASSLNSYNEQFF. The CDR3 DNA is TGTGCCAGCAGCTTAAACTCCTACAATGAGCAGTTCTTC.

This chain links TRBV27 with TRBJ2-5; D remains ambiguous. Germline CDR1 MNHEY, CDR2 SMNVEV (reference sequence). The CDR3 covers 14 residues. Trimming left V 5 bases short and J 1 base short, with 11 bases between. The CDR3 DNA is TGTGCCAGCAGTCCTTCGCTGTTCCAAGAGACCCAGTACTTC. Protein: CASSPSLFQETQYF.

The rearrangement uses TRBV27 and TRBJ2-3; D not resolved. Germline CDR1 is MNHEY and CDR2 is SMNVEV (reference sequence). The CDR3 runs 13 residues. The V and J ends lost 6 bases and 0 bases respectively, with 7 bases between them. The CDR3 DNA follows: TGTGCCAGCAGCCACAGCAGCACAGATACGCAGTATTTT. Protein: CASSHSSTDTQYF.

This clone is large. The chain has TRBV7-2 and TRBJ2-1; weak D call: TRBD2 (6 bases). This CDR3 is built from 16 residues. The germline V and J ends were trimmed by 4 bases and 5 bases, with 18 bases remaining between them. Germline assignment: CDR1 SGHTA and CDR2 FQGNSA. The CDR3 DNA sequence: TGTGCCAGCAGCTCCCGGGAGAGCGTAATCCACAATGAGCAGTTCTTC. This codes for CASSSRESVIHNEQFF.

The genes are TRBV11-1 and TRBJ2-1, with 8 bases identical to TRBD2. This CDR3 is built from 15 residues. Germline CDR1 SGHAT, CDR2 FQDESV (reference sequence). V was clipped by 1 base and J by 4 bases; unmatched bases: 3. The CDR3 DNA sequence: TGTGCCAGCAGCTTAGAACGGGGGGGGTACAATGAGCAGTTCTTC. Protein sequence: CASSLERGGYNEQFF.

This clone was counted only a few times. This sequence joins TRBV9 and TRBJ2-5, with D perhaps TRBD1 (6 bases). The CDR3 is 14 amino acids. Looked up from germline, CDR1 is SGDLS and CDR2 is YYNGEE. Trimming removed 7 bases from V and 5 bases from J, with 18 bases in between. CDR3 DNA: TGTGCCAGCTCGTCAGGGGTGGGGGCCGAGACCCAGTACTTC. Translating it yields CASSSGVGAETQYF.

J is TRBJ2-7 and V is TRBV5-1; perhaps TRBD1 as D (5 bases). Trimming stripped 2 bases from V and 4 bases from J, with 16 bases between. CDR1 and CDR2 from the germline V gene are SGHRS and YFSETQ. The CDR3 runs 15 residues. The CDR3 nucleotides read TGCGCCAGCAGCTTCAGGGCAGGTCGCGAGTACGAGCAGTACTTC. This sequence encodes CASSFRAGREYEQYF. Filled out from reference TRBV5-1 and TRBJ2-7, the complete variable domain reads KAGVTQTPRYLIKTRGQQVTLSCSPISGHRSVSWYQQTPGQGLQFLFEYFSETQRNKGNFPGRFSGRQFSNSRSEMNVSTLELGDSALYLCASSFRAGREYEQYFGPGTRLTVT.

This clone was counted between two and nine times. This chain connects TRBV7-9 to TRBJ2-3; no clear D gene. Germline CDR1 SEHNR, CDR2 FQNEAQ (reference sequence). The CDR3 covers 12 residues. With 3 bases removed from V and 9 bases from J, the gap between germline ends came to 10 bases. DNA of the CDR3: TGTGCCAGCAGCTTGGGTTTTGGGACGCAGTATTTT. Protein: CASSLGFGTQYF. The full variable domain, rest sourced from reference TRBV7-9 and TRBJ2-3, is DTGVSQNPRHKITKRGQNVTFRCDPISEHNRLYWYRQTLGQGPEFLTYFQNEAQLEKSRLLSDRFSAERPKGSFSTLEIQRTEQGDSAMYLCASSLGFGTQYFGPGTRLTVL.

CDR3 region: CASSSQGSTEAFF. The CDR3 DNA follows: TGTGCCAGCAGCTCACAGGGGAGCACTGAAGCTTTCTTT. The V and J genes are TRBV7-2 and TRBJ1-1; TRBD1 matches at 7 bases. The V segment lost 4 bases and the J segment 4 bases; nucleotides outside the gene matches: 3. The CDR3 is made up of 13 amino acids. Germline V gives CDR1 SGHTA, CDR2 FQGNSA.

The DNA of the CDR3 is TGTGCCAGCAGTGGGACTAGCGGGGGGGCCGATACGCAGTATTTT. Residues: CASSGTSGGADTQYF. The V call is TRBV6-4, the J call TRBJ2-3, with 15 bases that match TRBD2. With V trimmed by 4 bases and J by 6 bases, 2 bases remained unmatched. Germline values: CDR1 MRHNA, CDR2 SNTAGT. This CDR3 contains 15 residues.

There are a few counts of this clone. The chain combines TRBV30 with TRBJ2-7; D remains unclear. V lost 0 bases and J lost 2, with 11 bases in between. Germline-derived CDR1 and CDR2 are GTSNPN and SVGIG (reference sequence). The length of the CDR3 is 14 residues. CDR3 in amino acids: CAWSVQAPAYEQYF. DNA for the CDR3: TGTGCCTGGAGTGTCCAGGCTCCGGCCTACGAGCAGTACTTC.

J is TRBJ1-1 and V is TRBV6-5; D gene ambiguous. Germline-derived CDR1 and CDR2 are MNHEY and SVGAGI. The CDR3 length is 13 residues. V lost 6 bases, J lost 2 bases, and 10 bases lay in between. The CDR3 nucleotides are TGTGCCAGCAGAGAGGACGATAACACTGAAGCTTTCTTT. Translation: CASREDDNTEAFF.

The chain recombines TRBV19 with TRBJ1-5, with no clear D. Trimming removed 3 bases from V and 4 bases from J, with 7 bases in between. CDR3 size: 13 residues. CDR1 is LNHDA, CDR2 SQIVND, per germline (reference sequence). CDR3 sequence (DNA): TGTGCCAGTAGTATGGGCTTTAATCAGCCCCAGCATTTT. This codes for CASSMGFNQPQHF.

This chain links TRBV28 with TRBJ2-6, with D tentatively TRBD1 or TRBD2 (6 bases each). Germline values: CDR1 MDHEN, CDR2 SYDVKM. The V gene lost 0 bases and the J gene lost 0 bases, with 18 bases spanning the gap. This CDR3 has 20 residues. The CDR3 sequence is CASSLWGGTPSFSGANVLTF. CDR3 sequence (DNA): TGTGCCAGCAGTTTATGGGGGGGCACCCCGTCGTTCTCTGGGGCCAACGTCCTGACTTTC. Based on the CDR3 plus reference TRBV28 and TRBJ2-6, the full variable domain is DVKVTQSSRYLVKRTGEKVFLECVQDMDHENMFWYRQDPGLGLRLIYFSYDVKMKEKGDIPEGYSVSREKKERFSLILESASTNQTSMYLCASSLWGGTPSFSGANVLTFGAGSRLTVL.

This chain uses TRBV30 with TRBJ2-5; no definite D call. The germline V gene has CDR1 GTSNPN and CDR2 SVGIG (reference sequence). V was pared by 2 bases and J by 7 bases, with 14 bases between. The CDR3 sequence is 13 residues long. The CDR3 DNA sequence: TGTGCCTGGAGTCCTCGAATAGAATGGACCCAGTACTTC. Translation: CAWSPRIEWTQYF.

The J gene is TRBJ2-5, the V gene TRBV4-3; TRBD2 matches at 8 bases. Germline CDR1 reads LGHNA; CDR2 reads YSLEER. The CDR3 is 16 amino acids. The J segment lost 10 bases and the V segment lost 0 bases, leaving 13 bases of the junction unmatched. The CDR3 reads CASSQDPGARGGGQYF. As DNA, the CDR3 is TGCGCCAGCAGCCAAGATCCAGGGGCCCGGGGGGGAGGCCAGTACTTC.

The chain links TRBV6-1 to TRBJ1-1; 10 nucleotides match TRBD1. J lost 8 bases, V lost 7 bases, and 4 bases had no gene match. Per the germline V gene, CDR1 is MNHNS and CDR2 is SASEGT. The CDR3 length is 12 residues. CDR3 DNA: TGTGCCAGCACGGGACAGGGGATAGAAGCTTTCTTT. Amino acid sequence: CASTGQGIEAFF.

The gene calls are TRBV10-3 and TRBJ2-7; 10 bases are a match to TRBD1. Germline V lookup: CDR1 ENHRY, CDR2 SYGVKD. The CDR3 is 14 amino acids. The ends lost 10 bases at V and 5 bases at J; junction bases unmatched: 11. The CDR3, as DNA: TGTGCCACCACCTCCGGGACAGGGGAAAACGAGCAGTACTTC. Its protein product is CATTSGTGENEQYF.

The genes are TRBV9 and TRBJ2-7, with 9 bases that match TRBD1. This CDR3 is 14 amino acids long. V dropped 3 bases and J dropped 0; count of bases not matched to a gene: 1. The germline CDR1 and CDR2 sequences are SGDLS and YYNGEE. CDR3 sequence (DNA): TGTGCCAGCAGCGCGACAGGGGGCTCCTACGAGCAGTACTTC. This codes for CASSATGGSYEQYF.

CDR3 nucleotides: TGTGCCAGCAGTGCACAGGGCTATGGCTACACCTTC. It codes for CASSAQGYGYTF. The chain has TRBV28 and TRBJ1-2, with D possibly matching TRBD1 (6 bases). In germline, CDR1 is MDHEN, CDR2 SYDVKM. The CDR3 sequence is 12 residues long. V lost 5 bases and J lost 4, with 8 bases in between.